The 14 T cell receptor beta chains below all came from one sample that was sequenced in a study of blood T cell repertoires in COVID-19. Clones were read by immunoSEQ multiplex PCR, and TCRdb kept only the in-frame ones, dropping some. The table records about 380,000 clones, approximately 90% of them present only once. The sequenced material came from PBMCs or T cells enriched from blood (not recorded which). The receptors were sampled from a woman aged 18 to 35 who had recovered from COVID-19.

The rearrangement uses TRBV27 and TRBJ2-7; the D gene is possibly TRBD1 (6 bases). Germline V gene sequence: CDR1 MNHEY, CDR2 SMNVEV (reference sequence). V was pared by 2 bases and J by 2 bases, with 16 bases between. CDR3 length: 16 amino acids. The chain's CDR3 is CASSLRWGRVPYEQYF. DNA for the CDR3: TGTGCCAGCAGTTTAAGGTGGGGGCGCGTACCCTACGAGCAGTACTTC.

The chain employs TRBV12-3 or TRBV12-4 and TRBJ2-2; D not resolved. CDR3 size: 13 residues. V shed 3 bases and J shed 6 bases, with 8 bases lying between them. The CDR3 reads CASSFSGSGELFF. DNA of the CDR3: TGTGCCAGCAGTTTTTCAGGCTCCGGGGAGCTGTTTTTT.

The chain links TRBV6-1 to TRBJ1-2; D might be TRBD1 (5 bases). The CDR3 runs to 15 residues. Germline V gives CDR1 MNHNS, CDR2 SASEGT. Trimming left V 2 bases short and J 6 bases short, with 16 bases between. In DNA, the CDR3 is TGTGCCAGCAGTGAATTTGTCGGGACTTGGGATGGCTACACCTTC. It codes for CASSEFVGTWDGYTF.

This rearrangement joins TRBV6-2 or TRBV6-3 to TRBJ1-3; D ambiguous. The CDR3 is made up of 15 amino acids. Germline V gene data show CDR1 as MNHEY and CDR2 as SVGEGT. The V and J ends lost 0 bases and 4 bases respectively, with 10 bases between them. In DNA form, the CDR3 reads TGTGCCAGCAGTTACTCGACGGGGTACGGAAACACCATATATTTT. Amino acid sequence: CASSYSTGYGNTIYF.

The rearrangement uses TRBV5-4 and TRBJ2-7, with TRBD1 identical over 8 bases. The junction had 2 bases not matched to a gene; V was cut back by 1 base and J by 5 bases. Per the germline V gene, CDR1 is SGHNT and CDR2 is YYREEE (reference sequence). The CDR3 spans 13 residues. CDR3 protein: CASSLTGGNEQYF. The CDR3 region has the DNA TGTGCCAGCAGCTTGACAGGGGGGAACGAGCAGTACTTC.

The chain links TRBV10-3 to TRBJ2-5; TRBD1 agrees at 9 bases. This CDR3 is built from 14 residues. The germline CDR1 and CDR2 sequences are ENHRY and SYGVKD. J gave up 5 bases and V 6 bases, and 7 bases lay outside the gene matches. The CDR3 protein is CAIRSDRGLETQYF. The CDR3 DNA reads as TGTGCCATCAGATCGGACAGGGGATTGGAGACCCAGTACTTC.

The J gene is TRBJ2-2, the V gene TRBV5-1; the match to TRBD2 covers 13 bases. CDR1 and CDR2 from the germline V gene are SGHRS and YFSETQ. The CDR3 runs 17 residues. The V segment lost 0 bases and the J segment 6 bases; nucleotides outside the gene matches: 5. In DNA, the CDR3 is TGCGCCAGCAGCTTGGTGAGGGGACTAGCGGGGCCCGGGGAGCTGTTTTTT. Translated: CASSLVRGLAGPGELFF.

The V call is TRBV7-9, the J call TRBJ1-2; D unclear. Germline CDR1 and CDR2: SEHNR and FQNEAQ (reference sequence). The germline V and J ends were trimmed by 4 bases and 4 bases, with 10 bases remaining between them. The CDR3 covers 13 residues. CDR3 amino acids: CASSSHLAYGYTF. The CDR3 DNA reads as TGTGCCAGCAGCTCCCACCTAGCCTATGGCTACACCTTC.

At least ten counts were recorded for this clone. The V and J genes are TRBV6-1 and TRBJ2-3; 11 nucleotides align to TRBD2. J lost 2 bases, V lost 6 bases, and 7 bases had no gene match. CDR3 length: 16 amino acids. Per germline, CDR1 MNHNS and CDR2 SASEGT. The chain's CDR3 is CASRELAGVPTDTQYF. Written as DNA, the CDR3 is TGTGCCAGCAGGGAACTAGCGGGGGTACCCACAGATACGCAGTATTTT.

This clone came up once. The rearrangement joins TRBV10-3 to TRBJ1-3; D remains unclear. The CDR3 totals 17 residues. Germline assignment: CDR1 ENHRY and CDR2 SYGVKD. The ends were cut back, 0 bases at V and 0 bases at J, with 12 bases in the middle. CDR3 in amino acids: CAISESGMESSGNTIYF. CDR3 bases: TGTGCCATCAGTGAGTCGGGTATGGAGAGCTCTGGAAACACCATATATTTT.

The chain recombines TRBV5-5 with TRBJ1-5; D possibly corresponds to TRBD1 (5 bases). Trimming removed 1 base from V and 0 bases from J, with 8 bases in between. This CDR3 has 15 residues. Germline V gene sequence: CDR1 SGHKS, CDR2 YYEKEE (reference sequence). CDR3 sequence reads: CASSLRQLSNQPQHF. For the CDR3, the DNA is TGTGCCAGCAGCTTGAGACAGCTTAGCAATCAGCCCCAGCATTTT.

The CDR3 protein is CASSVEGAGPFYGYTF. CDR3 bases: TGTGCCAGCAGCGTAGAAGGGGCTGGGCCTTTCTATGGCTACACCTTC. This chain joins TRBV9 and TRBJ1-2, with D possibly TRBD1 on 5 matching bases. The ends were cut back, 0 bases at V and 4 bases at J, with 16 bases in the middle. The CDR3 covers 16 residues. Germline values: CDR1 SGDLS, CDR2 YYNGEE.

The chain employs TRBV30 and TRBJ1-2; no clear D. Between the trimmed V and J ends, which lost 0 bases and 5 bases, there was a span of 16 bases. This CDR3 region has 15 residues. The germline gives CDR1 GTSNPN, CDR2 SVGIG (reference sequence). The CDR3 region has the DNA TGTGCCTGGAGTGTGGTGGTGGGGAGTTCGTATGGCTACACCTTC. It translates to CAWSVVVGSSYGYTF.

V and J are TRBV2 and TRBJ1-6, with 8 positions matching TRBD1. The V segment lost 4 bases and the J segment 5 bases; nucleotides outside the gene matches: 7. The V gene's germline CDR1 is SNHLY and CDR2 FYNNEI. CDR3 length equals 16 residues. The DNA of the CDR3 is TGTGCCAGCAGTGGGACAGGGACTGGGCATAATTCACCCCTCCACTTT. Encoded protein: CASSGTGTGHNSPLHF. Full variable domain (remainder filled in from reference TRBV2 and TRBJ1-6): EPEVTQTPSHQVTQMGQEVILRCVPISNHLYFYWYRQILGQKVEFLVSFYNNEISEKSEIFDDQFSVERPDGSNFTLKIRSTKLEDSAMYFCASSGTGTGHNSPLHFGNGTRLTVT.